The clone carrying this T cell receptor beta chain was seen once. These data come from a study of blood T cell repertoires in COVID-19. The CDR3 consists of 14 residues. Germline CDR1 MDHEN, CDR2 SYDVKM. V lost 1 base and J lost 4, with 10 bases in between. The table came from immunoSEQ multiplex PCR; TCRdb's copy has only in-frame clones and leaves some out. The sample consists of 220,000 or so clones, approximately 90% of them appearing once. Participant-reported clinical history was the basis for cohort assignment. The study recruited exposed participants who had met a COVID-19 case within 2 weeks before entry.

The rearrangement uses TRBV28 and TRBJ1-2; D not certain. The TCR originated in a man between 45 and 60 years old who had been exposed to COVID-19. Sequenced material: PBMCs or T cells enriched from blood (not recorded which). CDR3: CASSLFITGYGYTF. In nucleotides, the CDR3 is TGTGCCAGCAGTTTATTCATTACGGGCTATGGCTACACCTTC.